The clone carrying this T cell receptor beta chain has a count of ten or more. Its specificity is not known. This entry belongs to a study of early T cells in non-severe SARS-CoV-2 infection. In the study overall: Chains stayed unpaired after sequencing of bulk RNA from unsorted whole blood.

CDR3 size: 18 residues. The germline V gene encodes CDR1 LNHDA and CDR2 SQIVND (reference sequence). J lost 0 bases, V lost 5 bases, and 7 bases had no gene match. Attached unique molecular identifiers marked individual cDNA molecules. One entry per CDR3 protein results from TCRdb running MiXCR on the 5' RACE reads. The table lists about 63,000 distinct CDR3 sequences, 10% to 15% of them singletons. Study observations and caveats: The matching step, a VDJdb search, favored anti-spike CD8 responses and missed private and CD4 specificities.

The J gene is TRBJ2-3, the V gene TRBV19, with 14 positions matching TRBD2. Sequencing input: whole blood. The sequence was obtained from an adult who was a healthcare worker with PCR-confirmed SARS-CoV-2 infection or an uninfected control (not recorded which). CDR3 nucleotide sequence: TGTGCCAGTAGTGGGGGACTAGCGGGGGCCCCCAGCACAGATACGCAGTATTTT. Translation: CASSGGLAGAPSTDTQYF.